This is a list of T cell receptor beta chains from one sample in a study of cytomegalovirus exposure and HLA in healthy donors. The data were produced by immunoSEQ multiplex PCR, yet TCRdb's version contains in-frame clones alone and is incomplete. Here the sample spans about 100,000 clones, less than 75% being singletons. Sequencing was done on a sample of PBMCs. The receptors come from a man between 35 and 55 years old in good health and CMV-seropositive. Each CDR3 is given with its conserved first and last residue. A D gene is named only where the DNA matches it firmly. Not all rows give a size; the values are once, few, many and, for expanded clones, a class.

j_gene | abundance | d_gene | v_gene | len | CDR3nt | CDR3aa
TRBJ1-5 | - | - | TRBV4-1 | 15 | TGCGCCAGCAGCCGGGGGGACTTTAGCAATCAGCCCCAGCATTTT | CASSRGDFSNQPQHF
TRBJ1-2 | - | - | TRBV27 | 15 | TGTGCCAGCAGTCCCACCGGGAGCAGGGTATATGGCTACACCTTC | CASSPTGSRVYGYTF
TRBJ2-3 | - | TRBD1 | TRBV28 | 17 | TGTGCCAGCAGTTTTCGGGACAGGGAGGTTCCCACAGATACGCAGTATTTT | CASSFRDREVPTDTQYF
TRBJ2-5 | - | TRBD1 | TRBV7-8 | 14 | TGTGCCAGCAGCTTAGGAGACAGGGTGGAGACCCAGTACTTC | CASSLGDRVETQYF
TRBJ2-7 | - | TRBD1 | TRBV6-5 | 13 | TGTGCCAGCAGTTCCCGGGACAGGGAAAGAAAGTACTTC | CASSSRDRERKYF
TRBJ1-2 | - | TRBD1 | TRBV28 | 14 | TGTGCCAGCCGGGACAGGGGGCAAGGCTATGGCTACACCTTC | CASRDRGQGYGYTF
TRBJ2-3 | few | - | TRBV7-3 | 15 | TGTGCCAGCAGCCAAGGGCTACCCGGGGCAGATACGCAGTATTTT | CASSQGLPGADTQYF
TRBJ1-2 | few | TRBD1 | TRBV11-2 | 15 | TGTGCCAGCAGCCCCGAGGGGGCGCCGGGCTATGGCTACACCTTC | CASSPEGAPGYGYTF
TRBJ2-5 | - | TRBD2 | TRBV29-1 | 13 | TGCAGCGTTGTGAGCGGGGGAGGGCAGACCCAGTACTTC | CSVVSGGGQTQYF
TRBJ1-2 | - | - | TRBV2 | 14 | TGTGCCAGCAGGGGGGGGAATTCTAACTATGGCTACACCTTC | CASRGGNSNYGYTF
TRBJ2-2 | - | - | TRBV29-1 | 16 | TGCAGCGTTGAAGCTAGGGACTGGCTAAACACCGGGGAGCTGTTTTTT | CSVEARDWLNTGELFF
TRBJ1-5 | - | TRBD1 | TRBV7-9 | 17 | TGTGCCAGCAGCCCGGGACAGGGACTATATAGCAATCAGCCCCAGCATTTT | CASSPGQGLYSNQPQHF
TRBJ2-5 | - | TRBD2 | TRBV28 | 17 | TGTGCCAGCAGTTTTATTGAGGCGGGAGGGCCTAAGGAGACCCAGTACTTC | CASSFIEAGGPKETQYF
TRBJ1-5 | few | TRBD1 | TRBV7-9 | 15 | TGTGCCAGCACCCTATACCGGGACAGTAATCAGCCCCAGCATTTT | CASTLYRDSNQPQHF
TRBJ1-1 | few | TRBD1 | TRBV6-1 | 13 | TGTGCCGCCCAACGACAGGGGGCAACTGAAGCTTTCTTT | CAAQRQGATEAFF
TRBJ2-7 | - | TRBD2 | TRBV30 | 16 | TGTGCCTGGAGTGCAGCTCCGGGACTAGCTTCCTACGAGCAGTACTTC | CAWSAAPGLASYEQYF
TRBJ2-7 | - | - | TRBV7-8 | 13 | TGTGCCAGCAGCTTAGGGACACCCTACGAGCAGTACTTC | CASSLGTPYEQYF
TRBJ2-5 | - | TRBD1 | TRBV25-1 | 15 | TGTGCCAGCAGTCGCCGGACAGGGGGCCGGGAGACCCAGTACTTC | CASSRRTGGRETQYF
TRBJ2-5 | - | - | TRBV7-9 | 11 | TGTGCCAGCAGCTTATCGGAGACCCAGTACTTC | CASSLSETQYF
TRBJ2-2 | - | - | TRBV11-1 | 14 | TGTGCCAGCAGCTTTAGGGCGGAGGCCGGGGAGCTGTTTTTT | CASSFRAEAGELFF
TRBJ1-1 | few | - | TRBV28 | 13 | TGTGCCAGCAGTTTAAGGGGCCACACTGAAGCTTTCTTT | CASSLRGHTEAFF
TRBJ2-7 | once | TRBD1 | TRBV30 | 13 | TGTGCCTGGAGGACAGGGGGCCGCTACGAGCAGTACTTC | CAWRTGGRYEQYF
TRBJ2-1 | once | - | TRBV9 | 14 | TGTGCCAGCAGCGGTAGCGGATCCTACAATGAGCAGTTCTTC | CASSGSGSYNEQFF
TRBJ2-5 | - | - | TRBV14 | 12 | TGTGCCAGCAGCGCAACAGGGGAGACCCAGTACTTC | CASSATGETQYF
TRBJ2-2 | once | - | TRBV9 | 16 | TGTGCCAGCAGCGTAGGGTCGGGTTTAAGGACCGGGGAGCTGTTTTTT | CASSVGSGLRTGELFF
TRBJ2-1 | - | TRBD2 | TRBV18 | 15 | TGTGCCAGCTCTCTAAGCGGGGCTACCTACAATGAGCAGTTCTTC | CASSLSGATYNEQFF
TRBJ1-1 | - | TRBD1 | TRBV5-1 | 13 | TGCGCCAGCAGCTTGGAGGGACAGGGAAAAGCTTTCTTT | CASSLEGQGKAFF
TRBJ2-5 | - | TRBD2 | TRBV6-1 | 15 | TGTGCCAGCAGGAACCGGGACTTCGGGGGGGAGACCCAGTACTTC | CASRNRDFGGETQYF
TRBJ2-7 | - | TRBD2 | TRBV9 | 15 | TGTGCCAGCAGCGTAGGTGTGGGACTAGCAGGGGAGCAGTACTTC | CASSVGVGLAGEQYF
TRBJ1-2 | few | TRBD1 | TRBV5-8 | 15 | TGTGCCAGCAGCTTGGGACAGGGACTTGACTATGGCTACACCTTC | CASSLGQGLDYGYTF
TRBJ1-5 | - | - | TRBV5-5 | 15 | TGTGCCAGCAGCTACGGGGGTGGGAGCAATCAGCCCCAGCATTTT | CASSYGGGSNQPQHF
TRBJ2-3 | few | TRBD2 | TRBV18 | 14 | TGTGCCAGCTCACCTAGCGGGGCAAGAGATACGCAGTATTTT | CASSPSGARDTQYF
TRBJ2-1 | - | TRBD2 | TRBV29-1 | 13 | TGCAGCCTCCCTTTAGCGGGGGCAAATGAGCAGTTCTTC | CSLPLAGANEQFF
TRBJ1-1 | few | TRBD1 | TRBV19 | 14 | TGTGCCAGTAGTGTCTCCGGGACAGACACTGAAGCTTTCTTT | CASSVSGTDTEAFF
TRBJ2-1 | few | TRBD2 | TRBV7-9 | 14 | TGTGCCAGCAGCCCACCGGGACTATTGGATGAGCAGTTCTTC | CASSPPGLLDEQFF
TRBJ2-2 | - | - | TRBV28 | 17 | TGTGCCAGCAGTCCTGGGGGACTCTCGAGGGGCACCGGGGAGCTGTTTTTT | CASSPGGLSRGTGELFF
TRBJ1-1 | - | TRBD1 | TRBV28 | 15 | TGTGCCAGCAGTTTATTAGCCAGGGGGCGCACTGAAGCTTTCTTT | CASSLLARGRTEAFF
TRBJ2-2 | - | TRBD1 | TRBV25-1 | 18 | TGTGCCAGCAGATGGACAGGGGGCCGAAGTCTGAACACCGGGGAGCTGTTTTTT | CASRWTGGRSLNTGELFF
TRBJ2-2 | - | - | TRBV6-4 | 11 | TGTGCCAGCTCCGAGACCGGGGAGCTGTTTTTT | CASSETGELFF
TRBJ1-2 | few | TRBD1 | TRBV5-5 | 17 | TGTGCCAGCAGCCCTGAACCGGGACAGGGTACTAACTATGGCTACACCTTC | CASSPEPGQGTNYGYTF
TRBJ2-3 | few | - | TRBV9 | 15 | TGTGCCAGCAGCGTAGTACCGACAGTTCCCGATACGCAGTATTTT | CASSVVPTVPDTQYF
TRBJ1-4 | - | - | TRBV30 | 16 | TGTGCCTGGAGTCCCCTCCCCGGGATTGCTAATGAAAAACTGTTTTTT | CAWSPLPGIANEKLFF
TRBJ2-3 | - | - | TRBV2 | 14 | TGTGCCAGCAGTGAAGGAGGAGGCACAGATACGCAGTATTTT | CASSEGGGTDTQYF
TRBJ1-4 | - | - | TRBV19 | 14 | TGTGCCAGTAGTACCCCTGCAACTAATGAAAAACTGTTTTTT | CASSTPATNEKLFF
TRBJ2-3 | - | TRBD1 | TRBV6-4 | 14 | TGTGCCAGCAGCCCGGGACAGGGGTACGATACGCAGTATTTT | CASSPGQGYDTQYF
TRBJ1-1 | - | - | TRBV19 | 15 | TGTGCCAGTACCATAGGGCCGGCGGCGGGCACTGAAGCTTTCTTT | CASTIGPAAGTEAFF
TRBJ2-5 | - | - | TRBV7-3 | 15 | TGTGCCAGCAGCTTAAGGGGGCGCGCTTTTGAGACCCAGTACTTC | CASSLRGRAFETQYF
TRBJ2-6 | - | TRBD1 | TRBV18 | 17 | TGTGCCAGCTCGTCCGGGACAGGGGGCTCGGGGGCCAACGTCCTGACTTTC | CASSSGTGGSGANVLTF
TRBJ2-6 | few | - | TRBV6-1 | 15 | TGTGCCAGCATCCTTGCGAACTCTGGGGCCAACGTCCTGACTTTC | CASILANSGANVLTF
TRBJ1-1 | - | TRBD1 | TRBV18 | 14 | TGTGCCAGCTCACCGGGACAGAAGAACACTGAAGCTTTCTTT | CASSPGQKNTEAFF
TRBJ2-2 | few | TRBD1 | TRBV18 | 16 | TGTGCCAGCTCACAGAACAGGGGGGCCGACACCGGGGAGCTGTTTTTT | CASSQNRGADTGELFF